Presented here are 6 T cell receptor beta chains from one specimen sequenced in a study of regulatory dendritic cells for organ transplantation. Clones were sequenced by immunoSEQ multiplex PCR, and TCRdb holds only the in-frame ones, with some missing. The sample lists 35,000 to 45,000 clones, over 80% occurring once. The sequenced sample consisted of naive CD8+ T cells from blood. The subset here: CD45RA+ naive T cells. These receptor sequences come from a human donor in good health.

This sequence joins TRBV10-3 and TRBJ2-1, with D perhaps TRBD2 (5 bases). Germline-derived CDR1 and CDR2 are ENHRY and SYGVKD. The germline V and J ends were trimmed by 8 bases and 3 bases, with 14 bases remaining between them. There are 14 residues in the CDR3. CDR3 DNA: TGTGCCATCGGAGAGGGCCTATTCTACAATGAGCAGTTCTTC. This encodes CAIGEGLFYNEQFF.

V and J are TRBV30 and TRBJ2-3; D uncertain. This CDR3 is 12 amino acids long. CDR1 and CDR2 (germline): GTSNPN, SVGIG (reference sequence). V was pared by 0 bases and J by 4 bases, with 5 bases between. The CDR3 reads CAWSVRSDTQYF. In DNA, the CDR3 is TGTGCCTGGAGTGTACGGTCAGATACGCAGTATTTT.

The CDR3 nucleotides are TGTGCCAGCAGCTTTTGGGACAGGGCCCCTGGGGAGCTGTTTTTT. It encodes CASSFWDRAPGELFF. The chain joins TRBV5-4 to TRBJ2-2; the match to TRBD1 covers 9 bases. V lost 2 bases and J lost 8; bases outside the gene matches: 7. From germline, CDR1 is SGHNT and CDR2 YYREEE (reference sequence). The CDR3 is 15 residues long. Filled out from reference TRBV5-4 and TRBJ2-2, the complete variable domain reads ETGVTQSPTHLIKTRGQQVTLRCSSQSGHNTVSWYQQALGQGPQFIFQYYREEENGRGNFPPRFSGLQFPNYSSELNVNALELDDSALYLCASSFWDRAPGELFFGEGSRLTVL.

The chain carries TRBV9 and TRBJ2-2; perhaps TRBD2 as D (5 bases). V was pared by 0 bases and J by 0 bases, with 21 bases between. Germline V gives CDR1 SGDLS, CDR2 YYNGEE. The CDR3 is 20 amino acids. The chain's CDR3 is CASSVERAPRLRSNTGELFF. CDR3 bases: TGTGCCAGCAGCGTAGAGAGGGCACCTAGGTTAAGGTCGAACACCGGGGAGCTGTTTTTT.

The chain recombines TRBV9 with TRBJ1-1; D possibly corresponds to TRBD1 (5 bases). Trimming stripped 3 bases from V and 2 bases from J, with 17 bases between. This CDR3 is 16 amino acids long. Germline V gene data show CDR1 as SGDLS and CDR2 as YYNGEE. The CDR3 nucleotides read TGTGCCAGCAGCGACGACAAGGACACTTTTAACACTGAAGCTTTCTTT. Its translation: CASSDDKDTFNTEAFF.

The chain couples TRBV27 to TRBJ2-7; D remains ambiguous. V was shortened by 4 bases and J by 11 bases, with 12 bases between the two germline ends. There are 11 residues in the CDR3. Per the germline V gene, CDR1 is MNHEY and CDR2 is SMNVEV (reference sequence). The CDR3 loop is CASSSPTVKYF. Here the CDR3 DNA reads TGTGCCAGCAGTTCTCCGACGGTGAAGTACTTC.